This paragraph reports one T cell receptor (beta chain). Its specificity is not known. The entry originates in a study of blood T cells in healthy people across ages. Regarding the study as a whole: Greater diversity and more naive CD4+ cells were seen in long-lived donors than in aged donors.

Alongside a J-beta primer mix, a sample-barcoded 5' primer served in a second PCR lasting about 7 to 12 cycles. TCRdb reprocessed the 5' RACE reads with MiXCR, giving one entry per CDR3 protein. This sample yields about 730,000 distinct CDR3 sequences, of which 40% to 45% are seen a single time; under 25% belongs to the top ten. The study drew donors from healthy Caucasian individuals in Russia aged 6 to 90. It was approximately 10 milliliters of peripheral blood that were drawn from each donor. V was shortened by 4 bases and J by 4 bases, with 15 bases between the two germline ends. The CDR3 loop spans 15 amino acids. Germline V lookup: CDR1 SGHRS, CDR2 YFSETQ.

This TCR came from a woman aged 60-75 years in good health. The sequencing sample was made of blood. The chain links TRBV5-1 to TRBJ1-5; possibly TRBD1 for D (5 bases). CDR3 sequence reads: CASSLIGGENQPQHF. Written as DNA, the CDR3 is TGCGCCAGCAGCCTCATCGGGGGTGAAAATCAGCCCCAGCATTTT. Variable domain in full (rest from reference TRBV5-1 and TRBJ1-5): KAGVTQTPRYLIKTRGQQVTLSCSPISGHRSVSWYQQTPGQGLQFLFEYFSETQRNKGNFPGRFSGRQFSNSRSEMNVSTLELGDSALYLCASSLIGGENQPQHFGDGTRLSIL.